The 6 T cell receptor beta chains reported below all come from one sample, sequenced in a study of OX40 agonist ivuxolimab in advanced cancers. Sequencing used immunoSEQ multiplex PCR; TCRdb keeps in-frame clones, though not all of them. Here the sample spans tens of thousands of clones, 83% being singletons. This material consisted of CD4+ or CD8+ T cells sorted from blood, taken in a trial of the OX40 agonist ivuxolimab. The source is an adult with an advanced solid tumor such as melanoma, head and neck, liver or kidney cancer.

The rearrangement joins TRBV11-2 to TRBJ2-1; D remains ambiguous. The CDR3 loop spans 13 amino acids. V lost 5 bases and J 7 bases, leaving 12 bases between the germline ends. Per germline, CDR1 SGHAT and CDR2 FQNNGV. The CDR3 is CASSPQRTNEQFF. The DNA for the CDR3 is TGTGCCAGCAGCCCGCAAAGAACTAATGAGCAGTTCTTC.

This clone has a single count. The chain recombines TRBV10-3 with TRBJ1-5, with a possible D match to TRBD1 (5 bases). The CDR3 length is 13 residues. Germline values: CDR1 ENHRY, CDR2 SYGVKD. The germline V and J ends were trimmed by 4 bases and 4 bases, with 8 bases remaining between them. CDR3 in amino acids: CAISGQPNQPQHF. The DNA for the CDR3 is TGTGCCATCAGTGGACAGCCTAATCAGCCCCAGCATTTT.

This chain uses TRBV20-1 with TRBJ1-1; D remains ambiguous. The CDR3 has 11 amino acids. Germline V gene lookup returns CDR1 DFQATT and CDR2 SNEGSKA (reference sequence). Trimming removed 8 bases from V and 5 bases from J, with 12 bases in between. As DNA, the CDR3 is TGCAGTCACATTGGAAGGACTGAAGCTTTCTTT. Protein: CSHIGRTEAFF.

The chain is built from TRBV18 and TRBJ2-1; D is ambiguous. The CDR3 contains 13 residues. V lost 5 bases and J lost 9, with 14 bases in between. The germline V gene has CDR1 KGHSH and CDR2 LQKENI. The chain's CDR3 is CASSNRPGGEQFF. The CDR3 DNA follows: TGTGCCAGCTCAAACCGCCCCGGCGGTGAGCAGTTCTTC.

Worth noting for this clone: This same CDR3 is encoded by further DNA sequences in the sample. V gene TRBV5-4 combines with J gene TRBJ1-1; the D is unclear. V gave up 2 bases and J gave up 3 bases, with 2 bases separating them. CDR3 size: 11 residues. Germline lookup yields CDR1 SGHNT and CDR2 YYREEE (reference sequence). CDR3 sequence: CASSLDTEAFF. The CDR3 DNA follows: TGTGCCAGCAGCTTAGACACTGAAGCTTTCTTT.

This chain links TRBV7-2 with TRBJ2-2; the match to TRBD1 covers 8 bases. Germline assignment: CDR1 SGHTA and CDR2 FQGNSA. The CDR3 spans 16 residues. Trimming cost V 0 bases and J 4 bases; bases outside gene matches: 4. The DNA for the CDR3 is TGTGCCAGCAGCTTAGCCAGGGGGCTAGGCACCGGGGAGCTGTTTTTT. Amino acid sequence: CASSLARGLGTGELFF.